This entry concerns a single T cell receptor (beta chain). The data derive from a study of blood T cell repertoires in COVID-19. Study-level information: Both acute and convalescent COVID-19 samples were obtained from the United States, Italy and Spain.

Clones were sequenced by immunoSEQ multiplex PCR, and TCRdb holds only the in-frame ones, with some missing. The data show hundreds of thousands of clones, 89% seen once. Sequencing was done on a sample of peripheral blood. This sequence was found in a woman in her twenties or thirties with COVID-19, enrolled during active disease.

The CDR3 here is CASSPGQGRGYTF. The DNA of the CDR3 is TGTGCCAGCAGCCCGGGACAGGGCCGGGGCTACACCTTC. The rearrangement links TRBV28 to TRBJ1-2; TRBD1 matches 9 bases. This CDR3 region has 13 residues. V lost 6 bases and J lost 8; bases outside the gene matches: 7. Germline V gives CDR1 MDHEN, CDR2 SYDVKM.